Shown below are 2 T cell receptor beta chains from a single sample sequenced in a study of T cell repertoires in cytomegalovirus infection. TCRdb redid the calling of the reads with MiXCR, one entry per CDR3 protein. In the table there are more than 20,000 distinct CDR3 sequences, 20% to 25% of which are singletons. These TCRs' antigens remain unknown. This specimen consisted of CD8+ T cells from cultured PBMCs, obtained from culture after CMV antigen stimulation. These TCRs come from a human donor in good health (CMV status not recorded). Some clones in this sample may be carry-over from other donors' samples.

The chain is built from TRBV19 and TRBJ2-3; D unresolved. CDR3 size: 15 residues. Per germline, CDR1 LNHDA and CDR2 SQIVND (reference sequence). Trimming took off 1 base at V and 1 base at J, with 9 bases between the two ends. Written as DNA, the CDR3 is TGTGCCAGTAGTATAGCGGCTTTGGGCACAGATACGCAGTATTTT. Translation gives CASSIAALGTDTQYF. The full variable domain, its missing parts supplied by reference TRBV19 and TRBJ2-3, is DGGITQSPKYLFRKEGQNVTLSCEQNLNHDAMYWYRQDPGQGLRLIYYSQIVNDFQKGDIAEGYSVSREKKESFPLTVTSAQKNPTAFYLCASSIAALGTDTQYFGPGTRLTVL.

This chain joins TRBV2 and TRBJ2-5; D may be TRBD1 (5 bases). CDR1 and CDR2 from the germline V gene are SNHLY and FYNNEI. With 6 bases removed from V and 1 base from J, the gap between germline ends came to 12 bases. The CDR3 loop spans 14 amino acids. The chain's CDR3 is CASSHLDSQETQYF. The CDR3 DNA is TGTGCCAGCAGCCACCTAGACAGCCAAGAGACCCAGTACTTC.